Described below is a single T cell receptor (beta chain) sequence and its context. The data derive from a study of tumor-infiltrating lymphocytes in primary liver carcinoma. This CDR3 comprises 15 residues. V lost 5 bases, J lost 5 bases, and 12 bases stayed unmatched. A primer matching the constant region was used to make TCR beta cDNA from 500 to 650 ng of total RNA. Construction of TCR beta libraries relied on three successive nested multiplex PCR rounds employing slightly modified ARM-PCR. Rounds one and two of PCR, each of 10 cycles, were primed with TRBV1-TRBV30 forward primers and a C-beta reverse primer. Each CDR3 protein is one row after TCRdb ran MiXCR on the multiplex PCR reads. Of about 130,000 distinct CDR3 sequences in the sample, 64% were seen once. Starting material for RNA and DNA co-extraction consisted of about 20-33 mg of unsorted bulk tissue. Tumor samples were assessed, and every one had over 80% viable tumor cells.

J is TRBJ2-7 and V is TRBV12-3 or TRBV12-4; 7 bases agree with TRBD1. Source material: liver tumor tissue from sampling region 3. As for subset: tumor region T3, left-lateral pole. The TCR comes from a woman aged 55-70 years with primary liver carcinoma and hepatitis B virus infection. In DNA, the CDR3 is TGTGCCAGCAGTCCAGACAGGGTGCGGTCCCACGAGCAGTACTTC. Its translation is CASSPDRVRSHEQYF.